The source of this T cell receptor beta chain is a study of cytomegalovirus exposure and HLA in healthy donors. Turning to the study itself: A data release that came early held 80 million or so unique TCRs from HLA-typed donors. Study observations and caveats: The authors later found TCR association rates varying by HLA locus, with DRB1 most and HLA-C fewest. At a 0.05 false discovery rate, a later analysis found approximately 17,000 TCR beta sequences to be associated with HLA alleles. For cytomegalovirus status, the classifier reportedly gave diagnoses with high specificity and sensitivity.

Germline trimming cut 2 bases from V and 6 bases from J; bases unmatched to any gene: 11. CDR1 SNHLY and CDR2 FYNNEI come from the germline V gene. The CDR3 length is 16 residues. As for this clone: The antigen remains unidentified.

PCR was performed using 60 Vbeta and 13 Jbeta primers. The repertoire was sequenced with immunoSEQ multiplex PCR; TCRdb's copy has only in-frame clones and lacks some. The table lists about 150,000 clones, around two thirds of them singletons. This TCR was recovered from a man younger than 40 in good health and CMV-seropositive. The genes are TRBV2 and TRBJ2-3; 7 positions match TRBD1. What was sequenced was PBMCs. In DNA, the CDR3 is TGTGCCAGCAGTGAAAAGGACAGGCCCCGCCGGGATACGCAGTATTTT. It yields the protein CASSEKDRPRRDTQYF.